The present TCR beta chain was sequenced within a study of OX40 agonist ivuxolimab in advanced cancers. About the study: In three patients, partial responses were observed, one with hepatocellular carcinoma and two with cutaneous melanoma.

Patients who had autoimmune disease history or got systemic immunosuppression were left out. Researchers took blood at baseline, on cycle 4 day 1, and on cycle 7 day 1. Some clones are missing from TCRdb's copy, which holds only in-frame ones; the method was immunoSEQ multiplex PCR. The sample contains about 61,000 clones, 90% of which appear only once. This sequence originates from an adult with an advanced solid tumor such as melanoma, head and neck, liver or kidney cancer. Sequenced material: CD4+ or CD8+ T cells sorted from blood, taken in a trial of the OX40 agonist ivuxolimab.

The CDR3 DNA follows: TGTGCCAGCAGCTCGTCCATTTTGGAGACCCAGTACTTC. Encoded protein: CASSSSILETQYF. The genes are TRBV7-7 and TRBJ2-5; D is uncertain. V lost 4 bases to trimming and J lost 5 bases, with 11 bases between them. Germline V gene sequence: CDR1 SSHAT, CDR2 FNYEAQ (reference sequence). The CDR3 spans 13 residues.